This TCR beta chain was profiled in a study of cytomegalovirus exposure and HLA in healthy donors. PCR used 60 Vbeta primers and 13 Jbeta primers. The method was immunoSEQ multiplex PCR; TCRdb's version includes in-frame clones alone and lacks a portion of them. Of around 99,000 clones in the sample, approximately 73% were seen once. Trimming took 4 bases from V and 6 from J, leaving 20 bases between them. The CDR3 has 15 amino acids. Germline V lookup: CDR1 SGHDT, CDR2 YYEEEE. Findings and caveats of the study: Later on, a genetic analysis was performed. It linked a missense variant in DCLRE1C with V- and J-gene trimming of TCR beta.

Concerning this clone itself: As yet, its antigen is unknown.

Input material: PBMCs. The rearrangement joins TRBV5-6 to TRBJ2-7; D not resolved. This receptor was identified in a man aged 40-49 years in good health and CMV-seronegative. This chain's CDR3 is CASSLFPVVSTEQYF. CDR3 nucleotide sequence: TGTGCCAGCAGCCTATTTCCGGTGGTCTCTACCGAGCAGTACTTC.